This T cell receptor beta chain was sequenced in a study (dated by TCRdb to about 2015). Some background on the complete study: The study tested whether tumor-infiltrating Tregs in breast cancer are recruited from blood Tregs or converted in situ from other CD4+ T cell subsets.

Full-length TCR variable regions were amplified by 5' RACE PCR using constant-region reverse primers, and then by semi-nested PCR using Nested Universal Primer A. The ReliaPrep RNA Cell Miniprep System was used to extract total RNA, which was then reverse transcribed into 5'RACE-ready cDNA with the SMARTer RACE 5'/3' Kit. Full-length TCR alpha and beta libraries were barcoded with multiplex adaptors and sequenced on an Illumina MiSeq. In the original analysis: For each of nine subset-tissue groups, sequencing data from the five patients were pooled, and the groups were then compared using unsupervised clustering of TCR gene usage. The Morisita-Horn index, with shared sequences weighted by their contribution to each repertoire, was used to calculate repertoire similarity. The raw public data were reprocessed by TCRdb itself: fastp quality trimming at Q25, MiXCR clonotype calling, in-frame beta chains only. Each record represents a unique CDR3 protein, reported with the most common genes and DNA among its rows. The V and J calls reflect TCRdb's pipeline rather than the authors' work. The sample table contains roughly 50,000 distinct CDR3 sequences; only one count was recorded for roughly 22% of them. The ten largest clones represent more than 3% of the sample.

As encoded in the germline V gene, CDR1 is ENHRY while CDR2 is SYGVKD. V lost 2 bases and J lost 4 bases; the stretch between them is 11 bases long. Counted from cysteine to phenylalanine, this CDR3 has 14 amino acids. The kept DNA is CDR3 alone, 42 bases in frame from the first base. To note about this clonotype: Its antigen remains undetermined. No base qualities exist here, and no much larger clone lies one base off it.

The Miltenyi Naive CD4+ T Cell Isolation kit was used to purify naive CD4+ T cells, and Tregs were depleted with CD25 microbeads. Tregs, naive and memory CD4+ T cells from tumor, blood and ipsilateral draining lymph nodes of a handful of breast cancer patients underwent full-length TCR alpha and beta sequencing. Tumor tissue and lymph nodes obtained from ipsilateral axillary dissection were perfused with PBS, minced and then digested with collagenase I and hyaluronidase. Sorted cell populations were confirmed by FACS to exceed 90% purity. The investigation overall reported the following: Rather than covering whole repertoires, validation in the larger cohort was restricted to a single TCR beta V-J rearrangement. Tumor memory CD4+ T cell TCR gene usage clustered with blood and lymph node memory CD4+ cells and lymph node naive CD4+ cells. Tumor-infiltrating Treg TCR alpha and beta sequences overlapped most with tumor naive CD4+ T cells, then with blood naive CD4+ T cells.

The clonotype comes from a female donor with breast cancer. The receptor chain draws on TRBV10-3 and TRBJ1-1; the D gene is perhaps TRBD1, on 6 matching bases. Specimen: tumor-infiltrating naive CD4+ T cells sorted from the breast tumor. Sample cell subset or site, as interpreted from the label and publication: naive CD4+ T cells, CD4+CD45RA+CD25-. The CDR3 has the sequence CAISEGGARTEAFF. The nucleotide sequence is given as TGTGCCATCAGTGAGGGGGGGGCGCGCACTGAAGCTTTCTTT.